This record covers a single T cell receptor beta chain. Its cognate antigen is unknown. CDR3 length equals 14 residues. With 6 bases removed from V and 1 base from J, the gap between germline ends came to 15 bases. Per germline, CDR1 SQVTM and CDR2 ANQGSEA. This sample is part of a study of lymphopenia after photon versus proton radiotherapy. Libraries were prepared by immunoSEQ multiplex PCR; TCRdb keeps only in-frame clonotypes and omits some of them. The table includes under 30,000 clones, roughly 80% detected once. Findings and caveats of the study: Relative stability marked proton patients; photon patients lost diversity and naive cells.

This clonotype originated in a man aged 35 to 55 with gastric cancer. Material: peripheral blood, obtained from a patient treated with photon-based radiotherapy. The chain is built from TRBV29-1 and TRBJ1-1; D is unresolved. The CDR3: CSVKTRIGNTEAFF. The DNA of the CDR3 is TGCAGCGTAAAGACCCGCATTGGGAACACTGAAGCTTTCTTT. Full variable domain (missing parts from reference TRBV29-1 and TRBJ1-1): SAVISQKPSRDICQRGTSLTIQCQVDSQVTMMFWYRQQPGQSLTLIATANQGSEATYESGFVIDKFPISRPNLTFSTLTVSNMSPEDSSIYLCSVKTRIGNTEAFFGQGTRLTVV.